This TCR beta chain was captured by sequencing in a study of shared clonotypes between healthy human individuals. The study's findings and limits: Memory subsets had estimated richness that was generally smaller than that of naive subsets.

Some clones are missing from TCRdb's copy, which holds only in-frame ones; the method was immunoSEQ multiplex PCR. The table lists some 1,100,000 clones, around three quarters of them singletons. In regard to this clone: Its cognate antigen is unknown. The sample contains more than one DNA sequence encoding this CDR3.

CDR1 is SGHRS, CDR2 YFSETQ, per germline. This CDR3 has 14 residues. V was shortened by 0 bases and J by 2 bases, with 9 bases between the two germline ends. The sequenced sample consisted of memory CD4+ T cells from PBMCs. The sample's subset: CD45RA-negative fraction. The sequence was obtained from a man between 18 and 29 years old in good health. Some clones in this sample may be carry-over from other donors' samples. The chain links TRBV5-1 to TRBJ2-7; D remains ambiguous. CDR3 nucleotide sequence: TGCGCCAGCAGCTTGGCGGGCAGTACCTACGAGCAGTACTTC. This codes for CASSLAGSTYEQYF.